A selection of T cell receptor beta chains follows, all from one sample in a study of cytomegalovirus exposure and HLA in healthy donors. Profiled with immunoSEQ multiplex PCR; TCRdb holds only in-frame clones, not every one. The data contain some 66,000 clones, 80% to 90% of them seen just once; the ten biggest clones take up around 3.2%. The sample consisted of PBMCs. These receptor sequences come from a woman in her twenties or thirties in good health and CMV-seronegative. Each CDR3 is given with its conserved first and last residue. The D gene is left open where the match is weak. Only some rows state a clone size, as once, few, many or a class for expanded clones.

V gene,clone size,J gene,D gene,CDR3 protein,CDR3 DNA
TRBV10-2,-,TRBJ1-2,TRBD1,CASSETGAPLRNYGYTF,TGCGCCAGCAGTGAAACAGGGGCGCCCCTGAGGAACTATGGCTACACCTTC
TRBV6-5,-,TRBJ1-5,TRBD1,CASSTGQGNQPQHF,TGTGCCAGCAGTACCGGACAGGGGAATCAGCCCCAGCATTTT
TRBV4-3,-,TRBJ2-1,TRBD2,CASSPTRLALNEQFF,TGCGCCAGCAGCCCTACTAGACTAGCCTTGAATGAGCAGTTCTTC
TRBV19,-,TRBJ1-6,-,CASSIDGGRDSPLHF,TGTGCCAGTAGTATAGATGGGGGGAGAGATTCACCCCTCCACTTT
TRBV10-3,few,TRBJ2-2,TRBD2,CAIRAGTSDTGELFF,TGTGCCATCAGAGCCGGGACTAGCGACACCGGGGAGCTGTTTTTT
TRBV10-2,-,TRBJ2-5,-,CASGRREETQYF,TGCGCCAGCGGTCGCAGGGAAGAGACCCAGTACTTC
TRBV7-8,-,TRBJ1-2,-,CASSLLRGANYGYTF,TGTGCCAGCAGCTTGTTGCGGGGGGCTAACTATGGCTACACCTTC
TRBV4-2,-,TRBJ2-1,-,CASSQDDTSSYNEQFF,TGTGCCAGCAGCCAAGACGACACGAGCTCCTACAATGAGCAGTTCTTC
TRBV7-9,-,TRBJ2-7,TRBD2,CASSLEQAGSWEGQYF,TGTGCCAGCAGCTTAGAACAGGCCGGGTCGTGGGAGGGGCAGTACTTC
TRBV7-8,-,TRBJ1-6,-,CASSFPQGNSPLHF,TGTGCCAGCAGCTTCCCGCAGGGGAATTCACCCCTCCACTTT
TRBV29-1,-,TRBJ2-3,TRBD2,CSVVAGGGDTQYF,TGCAGCGTTGTAGCGGGGGGGGGAGATACGCAGTATTTT
TRBV13,-,TRBJ2-2,TRBD1,CASSLSGTGANTGELFF,TGTGCCAGCAGCCTTTCCGGGACAGGGGCGAACACCGGGGAGCTGTTTTTT
TRBV9,-,TRBJ1-1,-,CASSVGESPLRQAFF,TGTGCCAGCAGCGTAGGAGAGAGCCCTTTGAGGCAGGCTTTCTTT
TRBV6-4,few,TRBJ2-3,-,CASSDSWGPGTDTQYF,TGTGCCAGCAGTGACTCGTGGGGGCCCGGCACAGATACGCAGTATTTT
TRBV9,-,TRBJ1-1,-,CASSVDLRNTEAFF,TGTGCCAGCAGCGTAGATCTGCGGAACACTGAAGCTTTCTTT
TRBV7-2,-,TRBJ2-4,-,CASSHKSGDKNIQYF,TGTGCCAGCAGCCATAAGTCGGGAGATAAAAACATTCAGTACTTC
TRBV4-1,few,TRBJ1-3,TRBD1,CASSRGPGTGPSNTIYF,TGCGCCAGCAGCCGAGGGCCTGGGACAGGCCCCTCAAACACCATATATTTT
TRBV5-4,-,TRBJ1-4,TRBD1,CASSSARDRDEKLFF,TGTGCCAGCAGCTCAGCCCGGGACAGAGATGAAAAACTGTTTTTT
TRBV7-8,-,TRBJ1-6,-,CASSLRESSYNSPLHF,TGTGCCAGCAGCTTAAGGGAGAGCTCCTATAATTCACCCCTCCACTTT
TRBV11-2,-,TRBJ1-2,-,CASSLPAYGYTF,TGTGCCAGCAGCTTACCAGCGTATGGCTACACCTTC
TRBV10-2,-,TRBJ1-6,-,CASSAQGLHINSPLHF,TGCGCCAGCAGTGCGCAGGGCCTACATATAAATTCACCCCTCCACTTT
TRBV5-6,-,TRBJ1-1,TRBD1,CASSLGQGGTEAFF,TGTGCCAGCAGCCTCGGACAGGGGGGAACTGAAGCTTTCTTT
TRBV6-6,-,TRBJ1-5,TRBD1,CASSRGTGTQPQHF,TGTGCCAGCAGCCGAGGGACAGGGACTCAGCCCCAGCATTTT
TRBV2,-,TRBJ1-5,TRBD1,CASSLGYGQGIYSNQPQHF,TGTGCCAGCAGTCTGGGTTATGGACAGGGCATTTATAGCAATCAGCCCCAGCATTTT
TRBV9,-,TRBJ2-5,TRBD2,CASSNSGGQETQYF,TGTGCCAGCAGCAATAGCGGGGGGCAAGAGACCCAGTACTTC
TRBV21-1,-,TRBJ2-6,-,CASSKGTGITTGANVLTF,TGTGCCAGCAGCAAAGGTACAGGAATAACTACTGGGGCCAACGTCCTGACTTTC
TRBV6-5,-,TRBJ2-1,TRBD1,CASSHRGTNEQFF,TGTGCCAGCAGCCACAGGGGGACCAATGAGCAGTTCTTC
TRBV14,once,TRBJ1-6,-,CASSQDGRIPLHF,TGTGCCAGCAGCCAAGATGGCAGGATTCCCCTCCACTTT
TRBV10-1,once,TRBJ2-1,TRBD2,CASSSKGLADEQFF,TGCGCCAGCAGCTCCAAGGGACTAGCGGATGAGCAGTTCTTC
TRBV5-1,-,TRBJ1-1,TRBD1,CASSDGTGVTEAFF,TGCGCCAGCAGCGACGGGACAGGGGTGACTGAAGCTTTCTTT
TRBV18,-,TRBJ2-3,-,CASSLRDFTDTQYF,TGTGCCAGCTCACTCCGGGACTTCACAGATACGCAGTATTTT
TRBV11-2,-,TRBJ2-3,-,CASSPQGGAGWGTDTQYF,TGTGCCAGCAGCCCCCAAGGAGGGGCAGGGTGGGGCACAGATACGCAGTATTTT
TRBV28,few,TRBJ2-2,TRBD2,CASSLGTSGGPSTGELFF,TGTGCCAGCAGTTTAGGGACTAGCGGGGGGCCCTCCACCGGGGAGCTGTTTTTT
TRBV27,-,TRBJ2-1,-,CASSLTFPRMGSSYNEQFF,TGTGCCAGCAGTTTAACCTTCCCCAGGATGGGGAGCTCCTACAATGAGCAGTTCTTC
TRBV2,-,TRBJ1-2,-,CASRVTTGVYGYTF,TGTGCCAGCAGAGTGACGACCGGGGTCTATGGCTACACCTTC
TRBV4-1,-,TRBJ2-1,TRBD1,CASSQPTGGIDNEQFF,TGCGCCAGCAGCCAACCGACAGGGGGGATAGACAATGAGCAGTTCTTC
TRBV6-5,once,TRBJ2-3,-,CASSYSPRGTTDTQYF,TGTGCCAGCAGTTACTCTCCCCGCGGGACCACAGATACGCAGTATTTT
TRBV5-1,-,TRBJ2-1,TRBD1,CASIQGTGEVNEQFF,TGCGCCAGCATTCAGGGGACAGGGGAAGTTAATGAGCAGTTCTTC
TRBV10-3,few,TRBJ2-7,TRBD1,CAISRQGGISYEQYF,TGTGCCATCAGCAGACAGGGGGGTATCTCCTACGAGCAGTACTTC
TRBV7-2,-,TRBJ2-3,TRBD1,CASSLGGGYTDTQYF,TGTGCCAGCAGCCTAGGGGGCGGTTACACAGATACGCAGTATTTT
TRBV18,-,TRBJ1-6,TRBD1,CASSRSPSGQGASSPLHF,TGTGCCAGCTCCCGGAGCCCCTCGGGACAGGGGGCTAGCTCACCCCTCCACTTT
TRBV30,-,TRBJ1-2,-,CAWSAQSYYGYTF,TGTGCCTGGAGTGCTCAGTCCTACTATGGCTACACCTTC
TRBV15,-,TRBJ2-7,TRBD1,CATSRDRGYEQYF,TGTGCCACCAGCAGGGACAGGGGCTACGAGCAGTACTTC
TRBV10-3,-,TRBJ2-2,TRBD1,CAIRGDSRTGELFF,TGTGCCATCAGGGGGGACAGCCGTACCGGGGAGCTGTTTTTT
TRBV7-9,few,TRBJ1-5,-,CASSSLNQPQHF,TGTGCCAGCAGCTCCCTCAATCAGCCCCAGCATTTT
TRBV29-1,-,TRBJ2-5,-,CSVGDTQETQYF,TGCAGCGTGGGGGACACCCAAGAGACCCAGTACTTC
TRBV28,-,TRBJ2-7,-,CASSRDLSLDEQYF,TGTGCCAGCAGCCGGGATTTGAGTTTGGACGAGCAGTACTTC
TRBV18,few,TRBJ1-2,TRBD1,CASSRDRVVVRDDGYTF,TGTGCCAGCTCACGGGACAGGGTGGTTGTCCGCGATGACGGCTACACCTTC
TRBV29-1,-,TRBJ2-7,-,CSVWGRGASYEQYF,TGCAGCGTTTGGGGCAGAGGAGCCTCCTACGAGCAGTACTTC
TRBV6-1,once,TRBJ1-2,TRBD1,CASSPRQGLFGYTF,TGTGCCAGCAGTCCTCGACAGGGACTGTTTGGCTACACCTTC